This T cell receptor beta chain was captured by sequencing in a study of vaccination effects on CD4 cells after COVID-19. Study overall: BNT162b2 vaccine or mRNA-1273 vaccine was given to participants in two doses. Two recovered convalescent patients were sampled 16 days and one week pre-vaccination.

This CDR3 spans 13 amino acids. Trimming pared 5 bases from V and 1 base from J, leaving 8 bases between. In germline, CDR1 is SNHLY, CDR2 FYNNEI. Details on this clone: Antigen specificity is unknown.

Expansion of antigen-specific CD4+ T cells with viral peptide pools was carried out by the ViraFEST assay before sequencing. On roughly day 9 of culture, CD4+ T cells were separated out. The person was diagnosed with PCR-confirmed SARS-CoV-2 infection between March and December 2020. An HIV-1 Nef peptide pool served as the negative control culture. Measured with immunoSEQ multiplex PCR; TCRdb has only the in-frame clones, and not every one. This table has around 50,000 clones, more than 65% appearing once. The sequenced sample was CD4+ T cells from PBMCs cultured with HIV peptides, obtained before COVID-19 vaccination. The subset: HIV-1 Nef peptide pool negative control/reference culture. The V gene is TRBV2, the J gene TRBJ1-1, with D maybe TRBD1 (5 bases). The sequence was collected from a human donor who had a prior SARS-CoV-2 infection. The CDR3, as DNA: TGTGCCAGCAGTTTGGACACGAACACTGAAGCTTTCTTT. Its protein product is CASSLDTNTEAFF.